The 19 T cell receptor beta chains reported below all come from one sample, sequenced in a study of read filtering for tumor transcriptome and immune sequencing. This library used 300 to 500 ng RNA and molecular barcoded adaptors spanning alpha/delta and beta/gamma chains. MiXCR was run by TCRdb on the reads, yielding one entry per CDR3 protein. The table has 60,000 or so distinct CDR3 sequences, approximately 18% seen once; the top ten hold about 11%. Sequenced sample: a population of CD138-negative cells sorted from bone marrow. These receptors were obtained from a donor at least 40 years old with multiple myeloma.

This clonotype was recorded only once. This chain links TRBV6-2 or TRBV6-3 with TRBJ2-4; D could derive from TRBD1 or TRBD2 (5 bases each). Germline lookup yields CDR1 MNHEY and CDR2 SVGEGT. Trimming shortened V by 6 bases and J by 3 bases, and 15 bases separated the two germline ends. The CDR3 extends over 15 amino acids. The DNA for the CDR3 is TGTGCCAGCAGCCAAATTCGGGACCGCAAAAACATTCAGTACTTC. Protein: CASSQIRDRKNIQYF.

This clonotype appeared many times. The chain is built from TRBV5-6 and TRBJ1-2; perhaps TRBD1 as D (6 bases). Germline CDR1 and CDR2: SGHDT and YYEEEE. This CDR3 is built from 14 residues. With 0 bases removed from V and 3 bases from J, the gap between germline ends came to 9 bases. CDR3 DNA sequence: TGTGCCAGCAGCTTGGACAGGGTGTACTATGGCTACACCTTC. Translated, it gives CASSLDRVYYGYTF.

At least ten counts were recorded for this clonotype. The chain uses TRBV24-1 and TRBJ2-3, with 9 bases aligning to TRBD1. From germline, CDR1 is KGHDR and CDR2 SFDVKD. This CDR3 has 14 amino acids. With V trimmed by 3 bases and J by 4 bases, 1 base remained unmatched. CDR3 DNA: TGTGCCACCAGTGATGACAGGGGGGCAGATACGCAGTATTTT. Protein sequence: CATSDDRGADTQYF.

There are many counts of this clonotype. The rearrangement links TRBV20-1 to TRBJ1-2, with D maybe TRBD1 (5 bases). Germline V gene sequence: CDR1 DFQATT, CDR2 SNEGSKA (reference sequence). V dropped 4 bases and J dropped 4 bases, with 13 bases sitting between them. The CDR3 consists of 13 residues. CDR3 sequence: CSATPDRLYGYTF. The CDR3 bases are TGCAGTGCTACTCCCGACAGACTCTATGGCTACACCTTC.

This clonotype came up many times. V is TRBV7-9 and J is TRBJ2-5; 9 nucleotides line up with TRBD2. The CDR3 spans 15 residues. The V and J ends lost 3 bases and 1 base, in that order; junction bases with no gene match: 3. Germline CDR1 SEHNR, CDR2 FQNEAQ (reference sequence). The DNA of the CDR3 is TGTGCCAGCAGCTTTTGGCGGGGGGGCCAAGAGACCCAGTACTTC. Translation: CASSFWRGGQETQYF.

This clonotype appeared many times. This chain joins TRBV7-9 and TRBJ1-2; 11 nucleotides line up with TRBD1. The CDR3 runs to 13 residues. Trimming cost V 4 bases and J 7 bases; bases outside gene matches: 2. The V gene's germline CDR1 is SEHNR and CDR2 FQNEAQ (reference sequence). The CDR3 bases are TGTGCCAGCAGCTGGACAGGGGGCGGTGGCTACACCTTC. This encodes CASSWTGGGGYTF.

This clonotype was detected ten times or more. The rearrangement joins TRBV6-5 to TRBJ2-5; maybe TRBD1 (6 bases). Looked up from germline, CDR1 is MNHEY and CDR2 is SVGAGI. Trimming shortened V by 2 bases and J by 4 bases, and 11 bases separated the two germline ends. The CDR3 has 14 residues. Written as DNA, the CDR3 is TGTGCCAGCAGTTACGATCGCAGGGGAGAGACCCAGTACTTC. Translation: CASSYDRRGETQYF.

This clonotype was observed many times. V usage is TRBV2 and J usage is TRBJ2-2, with D possibly TRBD2 on 5 matching bases. The CDR3 runs 20 residues. The germline V gene encodes CDR1 SNHLY and CDR2 FYNNEI. Trimming shortened V by 2 bases and J by 5 bases, and 27 bases separated the two germline ends. The chain's CDR3 is CASSETIIEGRRSGTGELFF. Here the CDR3 DNA reads TGTGCCAGCAGTGAAACTATCATCGAGGGCAGGCGATCGGGGACCGGGGAGCTGTTTTTT. Full variable domain (outside the CDR3, taken from reference TRBV2 and TRBJ2-2): EPEVTQTPSHQVTQMGQEVILRCVPISNHLYFYWYRQILGQKVEFLVSFYNNEISEKSEIFDDQFSVERPDGSNFTLKIRSTKLEDSAMYFCASSETIIEGRRSGTGELFFGEGSRLTVL.

This clonotype was detected ten times or more. This rearrangement joins TRBV29-1 to TRBJ2-5; D may be TRBD1 (7 bases). CDR1 is SQVTM and CDR2 is ANQGSEA in the germline V gene. Trimming took 3 bases from V and 5 from J, leaving 13 bases between them. The CDR3 is 13 residues long. The CDR3 loop is CSVDRQGGETQYF. The CDR3 nucleotides read TGCAGCGTTGATCGACAGGGAGGCGAGACCCAGTACTTC.

Concerning this clonotype: One base away lies a much larger clone, so this may be a sequencing read error. This chain joins TRBV14 and TRBJ2-1, with D hard to call. This CDR3 has 16 residues. In germline, CDR1 is SGHDN, CDR2 FVKESK. The ends were cut back, 4 bases at V and 3 bases at J, with 16 bases in the middle. The CDR3 DNA follows: TGTGCCAGCAGCCTTGTGGCGAACTTGCTCTACAATGAGCAGTTCTTC. Its protein is CASSLVANLLYNEQFF.

About this clonotype itself: A much more abundant neighbour one base away suggests this may be a read error. The genes are TRBV28 and TRBJ1-1; 11 nucleotides line up with TRBD1. The CDR3 consists of 14 residues. The germline gives CDR1 MDHEN, CDR2 SYDVKM. CDR3 sequence reads: CASSRTGGLTEASF. The CDR3 coding sequence is TGTGCCAGCAGTAGGACAGGGGGCTTAACTGAAGCTTCCTTT. Together with reference TRBV28 and TRBJ1-1, the CDR3 gives the full variable domain: DVKVTQSSRYLVKRTGEKVFLECVQDMDHENMFWYRQDPGLGLRLIYFSYDVKMKEKGDIPEGYSVSREKKERFSLILESASTNQTSMYLCASSRTGGLTEASFGQGTRLTVV.

The chain is built from TRBV20-1 and TRBJ1-5; D is unclear. This CDR3 is built from 13 residues. The germline V gene encodes CDR1 DFQATT and CDR2 SNEGSKA (reference sequence). The V and J ends lost 3 bases and 6 bases respectively, with 12 bases between them. The CDR3 DNA reads as TGCAGTGCTAGCTCCCAGGCTGGTCAGCCCCAGCATTTT. Its translation is CSASSQAGQPQHF.

This clonotype occurred many times. This chain uses TRBV18 with TRBJ2-1; no firm D call. V shed 5 bases and J shed 1 base, with 9 bases lying between them. The CDR3 totals 14 residues. CDR1 KGHSH and CDR2 LQKENI come from the germline V gene. CDR3 amino acids: CASSRERSYNEQFF. CDR3 bases: TGTGCCAGCTCAAGAGAACGTTCCTACAATGAGCAGTTCTTC.

In this sample, this clonotype turned up many times. The genes are TRBV5-1 and TRBJ2-1, with no clear D. This CDR3 has 16 amino acids. Germline CDR1 reads SGHRS; CDR2 reads YFSETQ. The V gene lost 1 base and the J gene lost 1 base, with 12 bases spanning the gap. CDR3: CASSLSSTGSYNEQFF. The CDR3 DNA sequence: TGCGCCAGCAGCTTGAGTAGCACCGGGTCCTACAATGAGCAGTTCTTC. Full variable domain (rest looked up from reference TRBV5-1 and TRBJ2-1): KAGVTQTPRYLIKTRGQQVTLSCSPISGHRSVSWYQQTPGQGLQFLFEYFSETQRNKGNFPGRFSGRQFSNSRSEMNVSTLELGDSALYLCASSLSSTGSYNEQFFGPGTRLTVL.

This clonotype came up many times. The chain employs TRBV5-1 and TRBJ2-6, with D possibly matching TRBD2 (5 bases). The CDR3 runs to 15 residues. The V gene's germline CDR1 is SGHRS and CDR2 YFSETQ. The V end was cut by 2 bases, the J end by 0 bases, with 6 bases between. The CDR3 region has the DNA TGCGCCAGCAGCTTAGGGAGCTCTGGGGCCAACGTCCTGACTTTC. Translation: CASSLGSSGANVLTF.

Only a few counts were recorded for this clonotype. The rearrangement links TRBV11-2 to TRBJ2-5; a weak D match, TRBD2 (5 bases). Trimming left V 5 bases short and J 4 bases short, with 14 bases between. The CDR3 loop spans 14 amino acids. Per the germline V gene, CDR1 is SGHAT and CDR2 is FQNNGV. The CDR3 reads CASSLPSLIETQYF. The DNA of the CDR3 is TGTGCCAGCAGCCTCCCTAGCTTAATAGAGACCCAGTACTTC.

The V call is TRBV30, the J call TRBJ2-7; maybe TRBD1 (6 bases). The germline V gene has CDR1 GTSNPN and CDR2 SVGIG (reference sequence). The CDR3 length is 13 residues. V was shortened by 1 base and J by 4 bases, with 11 bases between the two germline ends. The CDR3: CAWSEKDRYEQYF. Here the CDR3 DNA reads TGTGCCTGGAGTGAAAAGGACAGATACGAGCAGTACTTC.

This clonotype was observed at least ten times. This sequence joins TRBV19 and TRBJ2-1; D is possibly TRBD1 or TRBD2 (6 bases each). The length of the CDR3 is 15 residues. Trimming took off 6 bases at V and 3 bases at J, with 15 bases between the two ends. CDR1 and CDR2 from the germline V gene are LNHDA and SQIVND (reference sequence). The CDR3 nucleotides read TGTGCCAGTAGGGACGACAGGACTAACTACAATGAGCAGTTCTTC. Translated: CASRDDRTNYNEQFF.

In its sample, this clonotype was seen many times. J is TRBJ2-3 and V is TRBV7-2, with 8 bases matching TRBD2. This CDR3 has 16 residues. V gave up 2 bases and J gave up 3 bases; unmatched junction bases: 7. The germline CDR1 and CDR2 sequences are SGHTA and FQGNSA. The CDR3 DNA reads TGTGCCAGCAGCTTACAAGCGGGGGCCCAAACAGATACGCAGTATTTT. Its protein product is CASSLQAGAQTDTQYF. The whole variable domain, remainder taken from reference TRBV7-2 and TRBJ2-3, is GAGVSQSPSNKVTEKGKDVELRCDPISGHTALYWYRQSLGQGLEFLIYFQGNSAPDKSGLPSDRFSAERTGGSVSTLTIQRTQQEDSAVYLCASSLQAGAQTDTQYFGPGTRLTVL.